Sequencing of this T cell receptor beta chain was carried out in a study of T-cell reconstitution after alpha-beta-depleted transplantation in children. This clonotype has a count of ten or more. Antigen: not known. Unique molecular identifiers tagged the TCRbeta library. Each CDR3 protein gets one entry after TCRdb re-called the PCR reads with MiXCR. In the table there are hundreds of thousands of distinct CDR3 sequences, 10% to 15% of which are singletons. Whole-study findings and limits: About two months after transplant, alpha-beta T cells reportedly came from several hundred expanded graft clones. Some patients showed high day-60 TCRbeta diversity, which derived from surviving recipient T cells and thymic progenitors. By one year post-transplant, T-cell counts and diversity largely arose from T cells that were newly produced.

Germline V gene data show CDR1 as SGHDT and CDR2 as YYEEEE. This CDR3 contains 17 residues. The ends lost 1 base at V and 5 bases at J; junction bases unmatched: 12. Material: PBMCs, obtained before TCRalphabeta/CD19-depleted stem cell transplant. The V gene is TRBV5-6, the J gene TRBJ2-1; 7 bases fit TRBD1. The receptor was isolated from a girl aged 2-10 years with congenital amegakaryocytic thrombocytopenia, due to receive a stem cell transplant. The CDR3 spells CASSLRGLKRLNNEQFF. Written as DNA, the CDR3 is TGTGCCAGCAGCTTGAGGGGGCTGAAGAGGTTAAACAATGAGCAGTTCTTC.